This TCR beta chain stems from a study of blood T cell repertoires in COVID-19. On the study more broadly: Samples taken during acute and convalescent COVID-19 were collected in the United States, Italy and Spain. T cells, B-cell-depleted T cells, or PBMCs provided the cDNA or gDNA that served as material.

The V end lost 4 bases, the J end lost 3 bases, and 18 bases lay between the germline ends. Germline V CDR1 and CDR2: MNHEY, SVGAGI. The CDR3 spans 16 residues. In the authors' methods: The assay estimated nucleated cells by amplifying reference gene primers. Using immunoSEQ multiplex PCR, the repertoire was profiled, and TCRdb retains in-frame clones only, with some absent. V, J and clone size are taken as reported in that table, and D and trimming were inferred from the DNA itself. The repertoire holds about 360,000 clones, with about four fifths as singletons. The specimen sequenced was peripheral blood. The J gene is TRBJ1-1, the V gene TRBV6-5; D possibly corresponds to TRBD1 (5 bases). This TCR was recovered from a human donor with acute or convalescent COVID-19. The donor label of this sample is uncertain. CDR3 residues: CASSFTGRWGYTEAFF. The CDR3 DNA is TGTGCCAGCAGTTTCACAGGAAGATGGGGCTACACTGAAGCTTTCTTT.